This TCR beta chain was documented in a study of OX40 agonist ivuxolimab in advanced cancers. Whole-study context: Ivuxolimab, an agonist antibody against OX40 (CD134), was given to patients. Aged about 20 to 85 with a mean of about 63 years, they were around 85% male.

As to this clone: Its antigen remains unidentified.

The timepoints at which blood was sampled were baseline, cycle 4 day 1, and cycle 7 day 1. Germline CDR1 KGHSH, CDR2 LQKENI. With 1 base clipped from V and 1 base from J, the junction kept 5 bases outside the gene matches. This CDR3 spans 16 amino acids. Profiling relied on immunoSEQ multiplex PCR, and the TCRdb table lists in-frame clones only, not all of them. The data hold tens of thousands of clones, with about 87% observed a single time. Study-level findings and limits: In general, CD8+ T cells held more expanded clones than CD4+ did, on average.

The TCR was taken from an adult with an advanced solid tumor such as melanoma, head and neck, liver or kidney cancer. V and J are TRBV18 and TRBJ2-7, with TRBD2 matching 9 bases. The input for sequencing was CD4+ or CD8+ T cells sorted from blood, taken in a trial of the OX40 agonist ivuxolimab. The CDR3 region is CASSPQRGASSYEQYF. The CDR3 nucleotides read TGTGCCAGCTCACCACAGCGGGGGGCATCTTCCTACGAGCAGTACTTC.